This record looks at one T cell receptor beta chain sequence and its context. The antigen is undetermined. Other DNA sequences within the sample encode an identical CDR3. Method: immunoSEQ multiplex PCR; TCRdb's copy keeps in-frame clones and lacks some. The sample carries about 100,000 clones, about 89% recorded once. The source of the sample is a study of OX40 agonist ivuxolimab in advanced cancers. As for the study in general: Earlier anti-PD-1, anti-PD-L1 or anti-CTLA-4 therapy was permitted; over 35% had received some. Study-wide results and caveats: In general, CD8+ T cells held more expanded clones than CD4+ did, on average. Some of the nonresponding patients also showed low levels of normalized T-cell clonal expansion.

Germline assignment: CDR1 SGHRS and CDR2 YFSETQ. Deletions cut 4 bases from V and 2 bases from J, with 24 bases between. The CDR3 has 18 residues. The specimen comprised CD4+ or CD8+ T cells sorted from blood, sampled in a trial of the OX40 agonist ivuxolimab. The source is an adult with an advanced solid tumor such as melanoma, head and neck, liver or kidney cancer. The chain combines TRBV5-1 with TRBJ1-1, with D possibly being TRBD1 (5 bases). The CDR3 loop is CASSQPGPLRGPNTEAFF. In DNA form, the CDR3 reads TGCGCCAGCAGCCAGCCGGGACCCCTGAGAGGCCCAAACACTGAAGCTTTCTTT.